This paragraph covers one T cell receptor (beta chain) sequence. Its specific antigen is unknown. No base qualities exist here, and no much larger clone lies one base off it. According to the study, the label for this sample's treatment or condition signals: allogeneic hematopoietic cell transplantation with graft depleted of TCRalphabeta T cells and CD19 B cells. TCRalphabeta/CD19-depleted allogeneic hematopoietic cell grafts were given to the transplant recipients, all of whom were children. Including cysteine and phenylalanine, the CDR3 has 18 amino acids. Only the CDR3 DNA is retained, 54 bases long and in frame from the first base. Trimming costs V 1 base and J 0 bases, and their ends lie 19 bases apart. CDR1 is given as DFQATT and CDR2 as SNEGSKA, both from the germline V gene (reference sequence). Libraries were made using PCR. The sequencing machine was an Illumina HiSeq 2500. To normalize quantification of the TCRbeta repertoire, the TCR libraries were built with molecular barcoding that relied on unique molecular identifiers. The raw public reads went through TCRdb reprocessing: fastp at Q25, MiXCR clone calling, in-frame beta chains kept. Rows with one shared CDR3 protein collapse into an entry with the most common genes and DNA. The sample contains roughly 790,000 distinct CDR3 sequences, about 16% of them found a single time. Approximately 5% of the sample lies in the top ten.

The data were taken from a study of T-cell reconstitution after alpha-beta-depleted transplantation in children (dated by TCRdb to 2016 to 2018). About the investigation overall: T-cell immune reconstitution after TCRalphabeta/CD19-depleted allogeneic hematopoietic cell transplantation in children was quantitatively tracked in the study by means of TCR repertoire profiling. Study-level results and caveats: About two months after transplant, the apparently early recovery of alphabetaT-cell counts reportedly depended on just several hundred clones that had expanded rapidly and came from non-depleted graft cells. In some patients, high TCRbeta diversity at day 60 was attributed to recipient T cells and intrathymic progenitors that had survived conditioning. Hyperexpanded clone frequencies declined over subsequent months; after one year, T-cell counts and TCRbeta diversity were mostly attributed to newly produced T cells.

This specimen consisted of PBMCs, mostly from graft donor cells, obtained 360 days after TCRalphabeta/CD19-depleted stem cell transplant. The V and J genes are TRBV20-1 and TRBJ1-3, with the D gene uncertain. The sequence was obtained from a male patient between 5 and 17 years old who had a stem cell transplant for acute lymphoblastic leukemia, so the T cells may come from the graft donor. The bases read TGCAGTGCTAGAGGTCCTCGGGGAATAGGAAGCTCTGGAAACACCATATATTTT. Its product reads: CSARGPRGIGSSGNTIYF.